This TCR beta chain originates from a study of blood T cell repertoires in COVID-19. The V end lost 1 base, the J end lost 8 bases, and 14 bases lay between the germline ends. The CDR3 spans 14 residues. Germline CDR1 and CDR2: LNHDA and SQIVND (reference sequence). The authors' processing: Reference gene primers were amplified, and this amplification served to estimate nucleated cell counts. Sequencing used immunoSEQ multiplex PCR; TCRdb keeps in-frame clones, though not all of them. The D gene and trimming were derived from the DNA, and the V and J assignments and clone size from that table. Of fewer than 300,000 clones listed, 80% to 95% were seen once; the top ten hold 2.2%.

This chain connects TRBV19 to TRBJ1-2, with D possibly matching TRBD1 (6 bases). The TCR comes from a woman in her twenties or thirties with COVID-19, enrolled during active disease. Sequencing was carried out using peripheral blood. The CDR3 here is CASSIVGQGRGYTF. The DNA for the CDR3 is TGTGCCAGTAGTATAGTCGGGCAGGGGAGAGGCTACACCTTC.